This T cell receptor (beta chain) was identified during a study of T cell responses to AZD1222 COVID-19 vaccine. This CDR3 region has 14 residues. CDR1 and CDR2 (germline): SEHNR, FQNEAQ (reference sequence). The V end was cut by 0 bases, the J end by 2 bases, with 8 bases between. Assay used: immunoSEQ multiplex PCR; TCRdb lists only in-frame clones, some missing. Here the sample spans about 78,000 clones, 75% to 90% being singletons. This TCR was sampled from an adult who received the AZD1222 COVID-19 vaccine. Sequenced material: peripheral blood, taken 28 days after the second AZD1222 dose. The chain combines TRBV7-9 with TRBJ2-7; D is possibly TRBD2 (6 bases). The CDR3 here is CASSLAEGTYEQYF. The DNA for the CDR3 is TGTGCCAGCAGCTTAGCGGAGGGGACCTACGAGCAGTACTTC.